The T cell receptor beta chain under discussion was sequenced for a study of T-cell reconstitution after alpha-beta-depleted transplantation in children. There are 17 residues in the CDR3. The germline V gene encodes CDR1 SGHTA and CDR2 FQGNSA. Trimming cost V 5 bases and J 7 bases, with 24 bases left between them. Preparation of the TCRbeta library was carried out with unique molecular identifiers. MiXCR was run by TCRdb on the PCR reads, yielding one entry per CDR3 protein. The repertoire holds around 200,000 distinct CDR3 sequences, with roughly 7.5% as singletons. The rearrangement uses TRBV7-2 and TRBJ2-1, with a possible D match to TRBD2 (7 bases). The receptor was derived from a human donor who donated a stem cell graft to a child with Wiskott-Aldrich syndrome. This specimen was PBMCs from the stem cell graft donor, taken from the stem cell graft. The CDR3 DNA reads as TGTGCCAGCAGCCGTGGGGGGGCGGGAGCATGGGGAAATGAGCAGTTCTTC. Translating gives CASSRGGAGAWGNEQFF.